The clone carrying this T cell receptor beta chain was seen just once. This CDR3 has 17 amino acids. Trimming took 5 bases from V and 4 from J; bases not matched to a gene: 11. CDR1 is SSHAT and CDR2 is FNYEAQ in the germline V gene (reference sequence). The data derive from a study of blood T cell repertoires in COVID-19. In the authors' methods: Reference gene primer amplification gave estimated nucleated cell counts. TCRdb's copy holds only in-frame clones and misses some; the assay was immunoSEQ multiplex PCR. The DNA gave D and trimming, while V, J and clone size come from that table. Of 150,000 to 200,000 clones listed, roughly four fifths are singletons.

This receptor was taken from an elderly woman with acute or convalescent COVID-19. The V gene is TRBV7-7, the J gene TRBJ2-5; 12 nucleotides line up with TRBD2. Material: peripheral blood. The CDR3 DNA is TGTGCCAGCAGCCCCTCACTCGGACTAGCGGGGAGAGAGACCCAGTACTTC. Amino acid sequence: CASSPSLGLAGRETQYF. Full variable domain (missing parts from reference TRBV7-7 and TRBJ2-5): GAGVSQSPRYKVTKRGQDVTLRCDPISSHATLYWYQQALGQGPEFLTYFNYEAQPDKSGLPSDRFSAERPEGSISTLTIQRTEQRDSAMYRCASSPSLGLAGRETQYFGPGTRLLVL.